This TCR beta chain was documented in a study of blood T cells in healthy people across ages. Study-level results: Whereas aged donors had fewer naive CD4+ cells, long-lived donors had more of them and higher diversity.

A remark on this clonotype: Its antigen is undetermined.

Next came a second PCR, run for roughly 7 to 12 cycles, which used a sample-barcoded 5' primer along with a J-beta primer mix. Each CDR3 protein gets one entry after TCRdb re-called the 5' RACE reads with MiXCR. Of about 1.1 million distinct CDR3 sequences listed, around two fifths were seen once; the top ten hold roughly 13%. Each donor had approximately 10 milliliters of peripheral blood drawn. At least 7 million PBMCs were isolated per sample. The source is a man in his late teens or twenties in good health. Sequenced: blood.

The CDR3 DNA reads as TGTGCCAGCAGCTCAGGGACAGGCCAGGTGAAAGAGACCCAGTACTTC. It encodes CASSSGTGQVKETQYF. The rearrangement links TRBV7-2 to TRBJ2-5, with 8 bases identical to TRBD1. The CDR3 has 16 residues. The J segment lost 3 bases and the V segment lost 4 bases, leaving 10 bases of the junction unmatched. The germline gives CDR1 SGHTA, CDR2 FQGNSA. Based on the CDR3 plus reference TRBV7-2 and TRBJ2-5, the full variable domain is GAGVSQSPSNKVTEKGKDVELRCDPISGHTALYWYRQSLGQGLEFLIYFQGNSAPDKSGLPSDRFSAERTGGSVSTLTIQRTQQEDSAVYLCASSSGTGQVKETQYFGPGTRLLVL.